The 27 T cell receptor beta chains below come from one sample, sequenced in a study of shared clonotypes between healthy human individuals. Data came from immunoSEQ multiplex PCR; TCRdb stores just in-frame clones and leaves some out. The sample lists roughly 1,800,000 clones, around 96% occurring once. Terminally differentiated effector memory CD45RA+ cells were excluded by CCR7 positive selection of CD45RO-negative cells. Sequenced material: naive CD8+ T cells sorted from blood. Receptors originate from a man aged 18 to 30 in good health.

The V gene is TRBV9, the J gene TRBJ1-5, with unresolved D. This CDR3 region has 14 residues. Germline V gene sequence: CDR1 SGDLS, CDR2 YYNGEE. V was shortened by 0 bases and J by 4 bases, with 8 bases between the two germline ends. CDR3 sequence reads: CASSVGGVNQPQHF. CDR3 DNA: TGTGCCAGCAGCGTAGGTGGGGTTAATCAGCCCCAGCATTTT.

The J gene is TRBJ2-7, the V gene TRBV5-6; 8 positions agree with TRBD1. The germline V gene has CDR1 SGHDT and CDR2 YYEEEE. V shed 3 bases, J shed 3 bases, and the junction held 8 bases outside the gene matches. The CDR3 is 15 amino acids. The CDR3 is CASSSRQGTLYEQYF. DNA of the CDR3: TGTGCCAGCAGCTCGCGACAGGGGACCCTCTACGAGCAGTACTTC.

The count of this clone is one. Other DNA sequences from this sample encode an identical CDR3 as well. V and J are TRBV6-5 and TRBJ2-7, with D tentatively TRBD1 (6 bases). In germline, CDR1 is MNHEY, CDR2 SVGAGI. V gave up 0 bases and J gave up 6 bases, with 9 bases separating them. The CDR3 consists of 13 residues. The CDR3 DNA is TGTGCCAGCAGTTACTCGGGGGCCGGCGAGCAGTACTTC. Encoded protein: CASSYSGAGEQYF.

The genes are TRBV10-2 and TRBJ2-7; D possibly corresponds to TRBD2 (6 bases). V gave up 5 bases and J gave up 0 bases, with 14 bases separating them. There are 15 residues in the CDR3. Germline values: CDR1 WSHSY, CDR2 SAAADI. The CDR3 sequence: CASSLGPGDSYEQYF. The CDR3 nucleotides are TGCGCCAGCAGTCTGGGGCCGGGGGACTCCTACGAGCAGTACTTC.

The chain uses TRBV6-5 and TRBJ2-7; TRBD2 might be the D (5 bases). CDR3 size: 14 residues. Trimming took 8 bases from V and 3 from J, leaving 17 bases between them. Germline V gene data show CDR1 as MNHEY and CDR2 as SVGAGI. For the CDR3, the DNA is TGTGCCAGCGGACTTGGTGGGCTTGGCTACGAGCAGTACTTC. Translated: CASGLGGLGYEQYF.

V is TRBV27 and J is TRBJ2-7; 11 bases fit TRBD2. CDR1 and CDR2 (germline): MNHEY, SMNVEV (reference sequence). J gave up 4 bases and V 5 bases, and 16 bases lay outside the gene matches. The CDR3 length is 18 residues. The DNA for the CDR3 is TGTGCCAGCAGTATCACCGCCCTTACTAGCGGGAGTAAGTACGAGCAGTACTTC. Its protein product is CASSITALTSGSKYEQYF.

V usage is TRBV5-5 and J usage is TRBJ2-2; D call uncertain. V was clipped by 5 bases and J by 1 base, with 6 bases between them. CDR1 SGHKS and CDR2 YYEKEE come from the germline V gene (reference sequence). The CDR3 sequence is 13 residues long. The CDR3 protein is CASSPGNTGELFF. The CDR3 bases are TGTGCCAGCAGTCCCGGGAACACCGGGGAGCTGTTTTTT.

The V gene is TRBV5-6, the J gene TRBJ2-7; 8 bases agree with TRBD1. The CDR3 loop spans 15 amino acids. From germline, CDR1 is SGHDT and CDR2 YYEEEE. Unmatched junction bases numbered 7, after V lost 2 bases and J lost 3 bases. The CDR3 sequence is CASSFRQGLGYEQYF. For the CDR3, the DNA is TGTGCCAGCAGCTTCCGACAGGGGCTCGGCTACGAGCAGTACTTC.

The chain joins TRBV7-9 to TRBJ2-1; possibly TRBD1 for D (5 bases). The CDR3 totals 14 residues. The ends were cut back, 3 bases at V and 6 bases at J, with 12 bases in the middle. Germline V CDR1 and CDR2: SEHNR, FQNEAQ (reference sequence). CDR3 amino acids: CASSLTESLNEQFF. The CDR3 nucleotides read TGTGCCAGCAGCTTGACAGAGTCTCTCAATGAGCAGTTCTTC. Complete variable domain (other parts from reference TRBV7-9 and TRBJ2-1): DTGVSQNPRHKITKRGQNVTFRCDPISEHNRLYWYRQTLGQGPEFLTYFQNEAQLEKSRLLSDRFSAERPKGSFSTLEIQRTEQGDSAMYLCASSLTESLNEQFFGPGTRLTVL.

The rearrangement uses TRBV6-5 and TRBJ1-1, with 10 nucleotides matching TRBD1. This CDR3 contains 15 residues. Germline CDR1 MNHEY, CDR2 SVGAGI. Trimming took 5 bases from V and 8 from J; bases not matched to a gene: 11. The CDR3: CASSSPGQGPLEAFF. CDR3 DNA: TGTGCCAGCAGTAGTCCGGGACAGGGGCCGCTGGAAGCTTTCTTT.

The rearrangement links TRBV4-3 to TRBJ2-7, with a weak D call TRBD2 (6 bases). The V end lost 6 bases, the J end lost 5 bases, and 17 bases lay between the germline ends. Germline values: CDR1 LGHNA, CDR2 YSLEER. This CDR3 is built from 14 residues. CDR3 nucleotides: TGCGCCAGCAGTGTAGGAGGGCCGTTCGACGAGCAGTACTTC. This gives the protein CASSVGGPFDEQYF.

V and J are TRBV2 and TRBJ2-7, with TRBD1 matching over 10 bases. V shed 3 bases and J 4 bases; nucleotides not matched to a gene: 9. This CDR3 is 16 amino acids long. Per the germline V gene, CDR1 is SNHLY and CDR2 is FYNNEI. The CDR3 sequence: CASSDPPGQGFYEQYF. In nucleotides, the CDR3 is TGTGCCAGCAGTGATCCCCCGGGACAGGGGTTTTACGAGCAGTACTTC. The whole variable domain, filled in from reference TRBV2 and TRBJ2-7, reads EPEVTQTPSHQVTQMGQEVILRCVPISNHLYFYWYRQILGQKVEFLVSFYNNEISEKSEIFDDQFSVERPDGSNFTLKIRSTKLEDSAMYFCASSDPPGQGFYEQYFGPGTRLTVT.

V usage is TRBV27 and J usage is TRBJ2-7, with D perhaps TRBD1 or TRBD2 (5 bases each). Trimming shortened V by 3 bases and J by 5 bases, and 14 bases separated the two germline ends. The CDR3 length is 14 residues. CDR1 MNHEY and CDR2 SMNVEV come from the germline V gene (reference sequence). CDR3 in amino acids: CASSFTGAGNEQYF. As DNA, the CDR3 is TGTGCCAGCAGTTTTACCGGGGCCGGGAACGAGCAGTACTTC.

This chain joins TRBV15 and TRBJ2-7; D gene uncertain. Trimming left V 4 bases short and J 3 bases short, with 16 bases between. The CDR3 contains 15 residues. Germline V gene lookup returns CDR1 LNHNV and CDR2 YYDKDF (reference sequence). The CDR3 DNA is TGTGCCACCAGCATACGGGCGGATGGCGGCTACGAGCAGTACTTC. Translated: CATSIRADGGYEQYF.

The rearrangement joins TRBV6-5 to TRBJ1-1; the D is unclear. This CDR3 comprises 14 residues. Per the germline V gene, CDR1 is MNHEY and CDR2 is SVGAGI. Trimming left V 2 bases short and J 4 bases short, with 11 bases between. The CDR3 nucleotides are TGTGCCAGCAGTTACGAGGCAGGTCCCACTGAAGCTTTCTTT. Protein sequence: CASSYEAGPTEAFF.

The chain combines TRBV4-1 with TRBJ2-7, with D perhaps TRBD1 (5 bases). This CDR3 has 17 residues. Trimming cost V 1 base and J 2 bases, with 18 bases left between them. Germline CDR1 reads MGHRA; CDR2 reads YSYEKL. The CDR3 spells CASSQAGRALPPYEQYF. The CDR3 DNA is TGCGCCAGCAGCCAAGCCGGCAGGGCACTTCCCCCCTACGAGCAGTACTTC.

The CDR3 nucleotides read TGTGCCAGCACCCGGACAGATGGAAACACCATATATTTT. This sequence encodes CASTRTDGNTIYF. The chain uses TRBV19 and TRBJ1-3; D may be TRBD1 (6 bases). Germline-derived CDR1 and CDR2 are LNHDA and SQIVND (reference sequence). V was trimmed by 9 bases and J by 3 bases, leaving 12 bases between them. This CDR3 contains 13 residues.

The rearrangement joins TRBV2 to TRBJ2-7; a weak D match, TRBD2 (6 bases). The CDR3 sequence is 14 residues long. CDR1 is SNHLY, CDR2 FYNNEI, per germline. The ends were cut back, 7 bases at V and 0 bases at J, with 13 bases in the middle. This CDR3 is CASILGRNSYEQYF. In nucleotides, the CDR3 is TGTGCCAGCATCCTCGGGAGAAACTCCTACGAGCAGTACTTC.

V is TRBV10-3 and J is TRBJ1-2; TRBD1 is a possible D gene (5 bases). Germline V gives CDR1 ENHRY, CDR2 SYGVKD. Trimming took off 6 bases at V and 6 bases at J, with 11 bases between the two ends. The CDR3 sequence is 12 residues long. CDR3 amino acids: CAISPGGDGYTF. CDR3 bases: TGTGCCATCAGCCCCGGGGGAGATGGCTACACCTTC.

The chain combines TRBV19 with TRBJ1-1; perhaps TRBD1 as D (5 bases). Trimming pared 11 bases from V and 4 bases from J, leaving 20 bases between. The CDR3 runs to 14 residues. CDR1 LNHDA and CDR2 SQIVND come from the germline V gene (reference sequence). The CDR3 protein is CACRDWSSPTEAFF. CDR3 sequence (DNA): TGTGCCTGCCGGGACTGGAGTTCCCCCACTGAAGCTTTCTTT.

The chain has TRBV6-6 and TRBJ2-7, with D hard to call. The germline CDR1 and CDR2 sequences are MNHNY and SVGAGI (reference sequence). V lost 0 bases to trimming and J lost 5 bases, with 5 bases between them. The CDR3 extends over 12 amino acids. The CDR3 loop reads CASSYSFDEQYF. In nucleotides, the CDR3 is TGTGCCAGCAGTTACTCCTTCGACGAGCAGTACTTC.

The chain joins TRBV5-1 to TRBJ2-7, with 7 bases fitting TRBD2. Trimming cost V 1 base and J 6 bases; bases outside gene matches: 13. From germline, CDR1 is SGHRS and CDR2 YFSETQ. The CDR3 contains 16 residues. CDR3 amino acids: CASSLSSGPLRGEQYF. The CDR3 coding sequence is TGCGCCAGCAGCTTGAGTAGCGGGCCTCTACGGGGCGAGCAGTACTTC.

Regarding this clone: Other DNA sequences within the sample encode an identical CDR3. The chain carries TRBV4-1 and TRBJ2-7, with D possibly TRBD2 on 5 matching bases. Trimming removed 3 bases from V and 4 bases from J, with 7 bases in between. Germline V CDR1 and CDR2: MGHRA, YSYEKL. The CDR3 is made up of 12 amino acids. CDR3 protein: CASSHEGYEQYF. As DNA, the CDR3 is TGCGCCAGCAGCCACGAGGGTTACGAGCAGTACTTC.

A remark on this clone: The same CDR3 also results from other DNA sequences found in this sample. V gene TRBV6-6 combines with J gene TRBJ2-7, with a weak D call TRBD1 (5 bases). V shed 1 base and J shed 5 bases, with 6 bases lying between them. The CDR3 is 12 amino acids. In germline, CDR1 is MNHNY, CDR2 SVGAGI (reference sequence). The CDR3, as DNA: TGTGCCAGCAGTTACTTAGGGGACGAGCAGTACTTC. Its translation: CASSYLGDEQYF.

This chain joins TRBV29-1 and TRBJ2-7; 9 bases align to TRBD2. Per the germline V gene, CDR1 is SQVTM and CDR2 is ANQGSEA. Trimming removed 2 bases from V and 6 bases from J; junction bases left unmatched: 8. The CDR3 contains 14 residues. CDR3 nucleotides: TGCAGCGTTGAAACACTAGCGGGCTCCCGCGAGCAGTACTTC. It specifies CSVETLAGSREQYF.

V usage is TRBV10-2 and J usage is TRBJ2-3; unclear D gene. The CDR3 has 16 residues. The V end was cut by 0 bases, the J end by 6 bases, with 16 bases between. Germline assignment: CDR1 WSHSY and CDR2 SAAADI. The CDR3 spells CASSESRGPSGDTQYF. The CDR3 nucleotides read TGCGCCAGCAGTGAGTCTCGTGGACCTAGTGGGGATACGCAGTATTTT.

The chain couples TRBV19 to TRBJ2-7; 11 positions match TRBD1. The CDR3 has 16 amino acids. The V segment lost 0 bases and the J segment 7 bases; nucleotides outside the gene matches: 8. Germline CDR1 reads LNHDA; CDR2 reads SQIVND (reference sequence). CDR3 DNA: TGTGCCAGTAGTATAGATGGGACAGGGGGACTCGTGGAGCAGTACTTC. Its protein product is CASSIDGTGGLVEQYF.